This T cell receptor beta chain was sequenced for a study of cytomegalovirus exposure and HLA in healthy donors. Healthy bone marrow donors made up the donor group. The germline V gene has CDR1 SGHVS and CDR2 FNYEAQ. The CDR3 loop spans 15 amino acids. V lost 5 bases, J lost 3 bases, and 13 bases lay in between. With 60 Vbeta and 13 Jbeta primers, the PCR was carried out. The repertoire was sequenced with immunoSEQ multiplex PCR; TCRdb's copy has only in-frame clones and lacks some. The sample lists roughly 100,000 clones, around 74% occurring once. Sample: PBMCs. J is TRBJ1-4 and V is TRBV7-6; D perhaps matches TRBD1 (6 bases). This clonotype originated in a man aged 35-49 years in good health and CMV-seronegative. DNA of the CDR3: TGTGCCAGCAGCCCCAGGGGTAGAGCTAATGAAAAACTGTTTTTT. This sequence encodes CASSPRGRANEKLFF.